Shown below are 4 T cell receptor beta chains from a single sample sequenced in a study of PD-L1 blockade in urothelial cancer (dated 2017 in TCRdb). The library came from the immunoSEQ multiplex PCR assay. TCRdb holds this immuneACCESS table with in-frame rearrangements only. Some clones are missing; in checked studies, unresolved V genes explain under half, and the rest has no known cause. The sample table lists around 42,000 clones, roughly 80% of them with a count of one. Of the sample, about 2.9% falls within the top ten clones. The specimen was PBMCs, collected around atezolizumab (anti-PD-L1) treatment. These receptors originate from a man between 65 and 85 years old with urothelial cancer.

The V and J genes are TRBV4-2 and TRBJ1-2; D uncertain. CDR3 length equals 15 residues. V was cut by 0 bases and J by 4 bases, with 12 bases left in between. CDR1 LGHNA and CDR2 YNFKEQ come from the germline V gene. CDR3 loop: CASSQEEADGYGYTF. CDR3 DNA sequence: TGTGCCAGCAGCCAAGAGGAGGCAGACGGCTATGGCTACACCTTC.

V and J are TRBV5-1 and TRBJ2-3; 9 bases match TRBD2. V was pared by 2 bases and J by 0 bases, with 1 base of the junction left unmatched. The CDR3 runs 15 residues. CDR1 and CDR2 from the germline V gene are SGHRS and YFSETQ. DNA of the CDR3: TGCGCCAGCAGCTTAAGCGGGAGGAGCACAGATACGCAGTATTTT. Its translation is CASSLSGRSTDTQYF.

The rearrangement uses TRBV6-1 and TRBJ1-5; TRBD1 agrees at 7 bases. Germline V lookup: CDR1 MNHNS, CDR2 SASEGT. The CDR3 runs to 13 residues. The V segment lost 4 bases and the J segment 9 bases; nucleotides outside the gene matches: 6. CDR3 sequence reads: CASSAGTAGPQHF. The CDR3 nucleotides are TGTGCCAGCAGTGCTGGGACAGCCGGGCCCCAGCATTTT.

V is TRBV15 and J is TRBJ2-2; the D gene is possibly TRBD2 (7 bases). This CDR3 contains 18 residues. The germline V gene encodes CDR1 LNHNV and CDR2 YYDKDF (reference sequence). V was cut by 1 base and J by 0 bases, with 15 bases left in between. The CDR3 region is CATSRVSDGGPNTGELFF. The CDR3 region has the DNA TGTGCCACCAGCAGAGTCAGTGACGGGGGGCCGAACACCGGGGAGCTGTTTTTT.